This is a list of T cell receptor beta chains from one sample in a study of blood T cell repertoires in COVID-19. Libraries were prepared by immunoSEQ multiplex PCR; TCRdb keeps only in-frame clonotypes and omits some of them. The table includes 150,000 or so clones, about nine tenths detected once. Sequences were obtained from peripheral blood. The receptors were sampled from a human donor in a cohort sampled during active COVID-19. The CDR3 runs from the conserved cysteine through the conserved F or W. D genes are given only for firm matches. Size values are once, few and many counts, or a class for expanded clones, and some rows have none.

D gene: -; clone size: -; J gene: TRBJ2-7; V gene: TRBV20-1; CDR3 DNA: TGCAGTGCTCACCCGGTCGGCGAGCAGTACTTC; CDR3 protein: CSAHPVGEQYF
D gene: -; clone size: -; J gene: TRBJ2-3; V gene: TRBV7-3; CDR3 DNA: TGTGCCAACAGTTATACAGTTACAGATACGCAGTATTTT; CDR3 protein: CANSYTVTDTQYF
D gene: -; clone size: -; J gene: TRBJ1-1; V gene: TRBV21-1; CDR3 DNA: TGTGCCAGCAGCAAAGTAGAGGGTGTGGACACTGAAGCTTTCTTT; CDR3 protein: CASSKVEGVDTEAFF
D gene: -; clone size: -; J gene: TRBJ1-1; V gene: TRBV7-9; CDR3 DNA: TGTGCCAGCAGCTTAGACTTGAACACTGAAGCTTTCTTT; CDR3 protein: CASSLDLNTEAFF
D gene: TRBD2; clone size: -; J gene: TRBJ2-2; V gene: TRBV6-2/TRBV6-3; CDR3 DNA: TGTGCCAGCAGTTACTCCGGGACTAGCGGGACCGGGGAGCTGTTTTTT; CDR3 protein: CASSYSGTSGTGELFF
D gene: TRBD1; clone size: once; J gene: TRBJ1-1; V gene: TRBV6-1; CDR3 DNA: TGTGCCAGCAGTGCTCGGGACAGGGGCTTGAACACTGAAGCTTTCTTT; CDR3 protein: CASSARDRGLNTEAFF
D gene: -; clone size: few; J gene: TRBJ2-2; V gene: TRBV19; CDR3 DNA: TGTGCCACCAACCAGGGTACCGGGGAGCTGTTTTTT; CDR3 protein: CATNQGTGELFF
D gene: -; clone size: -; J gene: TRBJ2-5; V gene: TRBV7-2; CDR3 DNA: TGTGCCAGCAGCTTGAGTAGGCAGGAAGAGACCCAGTACTTC; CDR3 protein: CASSLSRQEETQYF
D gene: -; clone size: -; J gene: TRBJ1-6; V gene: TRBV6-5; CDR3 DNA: TGTGCCAGCAGTTACTCGTATCAACAAAATTCACCCCTCCACTTT; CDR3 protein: CASSYSYQQNSPLHF
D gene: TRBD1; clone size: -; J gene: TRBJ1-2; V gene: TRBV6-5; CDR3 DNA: TGTGCCAGCGGGATTTGGGGGACAGGGCTATCGGGCTACACCTTC; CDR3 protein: CASGIWGTGLSGYTF
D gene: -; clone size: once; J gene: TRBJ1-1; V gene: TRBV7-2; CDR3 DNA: TGTGCCAGCAGCTCTCAATGGAGCACTGAAGCTTTCTTT; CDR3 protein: CASSSQWSTEAFF
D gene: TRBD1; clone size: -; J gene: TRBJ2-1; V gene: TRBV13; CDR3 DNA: TGTGCCAGCAGCTTATCCGGCCTGTTTACCCCGGGACAGGGATCTAAAGATGAGCAGTTCTTC; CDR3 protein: CASSLSGLFTPGQGSKDEQFF
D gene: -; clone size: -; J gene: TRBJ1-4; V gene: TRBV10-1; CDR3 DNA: TGCGCCAGTCACGTAGTCGAAAAACTGTTTTTT; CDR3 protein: CASHVVEKLFF
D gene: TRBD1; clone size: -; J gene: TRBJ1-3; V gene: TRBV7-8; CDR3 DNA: TGTGCCAGCAGCTTAGCCGGGACAGGGTTCGGAAACACCATATATTTT; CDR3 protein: CASSLAGTGFGNTIYF
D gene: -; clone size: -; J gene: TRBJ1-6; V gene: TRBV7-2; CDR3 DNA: TGTGCCAGCAGCTTAAGGACGGGGAATTCACCCCTCCACTTT; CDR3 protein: CASSLRTGNSPLHF
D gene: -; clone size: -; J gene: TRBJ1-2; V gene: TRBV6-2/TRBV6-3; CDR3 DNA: TGTGCCAGCACCCCTGCGGCCTACTATGGCTACACCTTC; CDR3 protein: CASTPAAYYGYTF
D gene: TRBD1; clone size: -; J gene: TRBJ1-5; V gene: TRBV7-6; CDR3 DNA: TGTGCCAGCAGCCGTACAGGGGATAGCAATCAGCCCCAGCATTTT; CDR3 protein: CASSRTGDSNQPQHF
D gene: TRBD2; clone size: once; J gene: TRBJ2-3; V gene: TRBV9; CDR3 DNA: TGTGCCAGCAGCGGAAGGACTAGTGTCGGCACAGATACGCAGTATTTT; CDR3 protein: CASSGRTSVGTDTQYF
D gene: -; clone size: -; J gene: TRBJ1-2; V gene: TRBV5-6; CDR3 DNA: TGTGCCAGCAGCAATGCAGGGTTCAACTATGGCTACACCTTC; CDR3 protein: CASSNAGFNYGYTF
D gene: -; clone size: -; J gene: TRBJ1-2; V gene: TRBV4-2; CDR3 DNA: TGTGCCAGCAACCCACAGGGAGTCGCTAACTATGGCTACACCTTC; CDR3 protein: CASNPQGVANYGYTF
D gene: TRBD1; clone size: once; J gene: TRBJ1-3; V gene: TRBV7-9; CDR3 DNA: TGTGCCAGCAGCTTCCCGACGGACAGGGGGTCAAGAAACACCATATATTTT; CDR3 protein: CASSFPTDRGSRNTIYF
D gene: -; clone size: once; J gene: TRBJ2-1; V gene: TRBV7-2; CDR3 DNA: TGTGCCAGCAGCCCCTTGGCCGAATACAATGAGCAGTTCTTC; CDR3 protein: CASSPLAEYNEQFF
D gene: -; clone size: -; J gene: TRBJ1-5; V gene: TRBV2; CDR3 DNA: TGTGCCAGCAGTGGGACCCCGGGGAGCAATCAGCCCCAGCATTTT; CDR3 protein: CASSGTPGSNQPQHF
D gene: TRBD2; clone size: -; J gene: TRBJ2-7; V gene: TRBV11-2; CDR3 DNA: TGTGCCAGCAGGGAGGGAACTAGCGGGGGCTACGAGCAGTACTTC; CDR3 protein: CASREGTSGGYEQYF